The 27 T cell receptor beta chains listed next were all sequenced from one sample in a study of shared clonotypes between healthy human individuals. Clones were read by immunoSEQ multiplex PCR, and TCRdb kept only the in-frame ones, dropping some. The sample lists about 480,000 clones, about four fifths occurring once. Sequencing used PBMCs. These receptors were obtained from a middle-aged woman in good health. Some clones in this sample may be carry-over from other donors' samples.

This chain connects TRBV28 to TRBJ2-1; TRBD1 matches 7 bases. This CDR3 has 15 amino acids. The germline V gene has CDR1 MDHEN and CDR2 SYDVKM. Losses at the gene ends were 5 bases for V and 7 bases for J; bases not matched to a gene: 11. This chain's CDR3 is CASSTDREIENEQFF. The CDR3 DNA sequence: TGTGCCAGCAGTACCGACAGGGAAATAGAGAATGAGCAGTTCTTC.

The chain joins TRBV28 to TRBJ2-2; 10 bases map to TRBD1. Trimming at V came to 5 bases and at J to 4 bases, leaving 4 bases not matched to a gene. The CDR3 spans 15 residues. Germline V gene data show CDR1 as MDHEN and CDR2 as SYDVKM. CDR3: CASSRDRGVTGELFF. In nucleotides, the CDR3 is TGTGCCAGCAGTCGGGACAGGGGAGTCACCGGGGAGCTGTTTTTT.

CDR3 in DNA: TGTGCCAGCAGTGACCCCGACAGGGCCCCTGCTTTCTTT. This codes for CASSDPDRAPAFF. This rearrangement joins TRBV6-1 to TRBJ1-1, with 7 positions matching TRBD1. The CDR3 is 13 amino acids. V gave up 3 bases and J gave up 11 bases; unmatched junction bases: 9. CDR1 is MNHNS and CDR2 is SASEGT in the germline V gene.

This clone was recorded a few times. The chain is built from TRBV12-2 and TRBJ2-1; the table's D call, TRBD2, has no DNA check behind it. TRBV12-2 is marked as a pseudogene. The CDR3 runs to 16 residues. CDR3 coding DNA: TGTGCAAGTCGGGCGAGACTAGCGGAGTACTACAATGAGCAGTTCTTC. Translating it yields CASRARLAEYYNEQFF.

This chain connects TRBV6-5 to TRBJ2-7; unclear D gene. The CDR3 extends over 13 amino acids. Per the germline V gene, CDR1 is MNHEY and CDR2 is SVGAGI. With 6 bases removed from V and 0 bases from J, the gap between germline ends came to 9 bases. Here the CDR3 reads CASSRDVSYEQYF. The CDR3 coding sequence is TGTGCCAGCAGCCGCGATGTCTCCTACGAGCAGTACTTC.

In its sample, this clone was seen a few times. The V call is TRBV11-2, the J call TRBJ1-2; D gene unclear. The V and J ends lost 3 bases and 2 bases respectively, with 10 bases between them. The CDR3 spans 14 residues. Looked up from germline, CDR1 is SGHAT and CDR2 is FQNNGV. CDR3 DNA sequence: TGTGCCAGCAGCTTTCCGGGGAAGAACTATGGCTACACCTTC. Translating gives CASSFPGKNYGYTF.

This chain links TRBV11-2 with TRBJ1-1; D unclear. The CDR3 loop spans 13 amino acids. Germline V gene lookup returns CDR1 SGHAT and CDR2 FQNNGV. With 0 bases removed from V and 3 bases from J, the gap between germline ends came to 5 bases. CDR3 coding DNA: TGTGCCAGCAGCTTAGATGAGGACACTGAAGCTTTCTTT. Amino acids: CASSLDEDTEAFF.

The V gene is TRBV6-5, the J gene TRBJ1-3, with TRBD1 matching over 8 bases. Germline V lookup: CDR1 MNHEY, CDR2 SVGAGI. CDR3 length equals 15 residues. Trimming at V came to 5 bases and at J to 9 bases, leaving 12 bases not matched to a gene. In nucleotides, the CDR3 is TGTGCCAGCAGTCCCGGGGCAGGGGGCAGAAGCACCATATATTTT. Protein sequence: CASSPGAGGRSTIYF.

CDR3 sequence: CASSLFGPSGTYEQYF. CDR3 DNA: TGTGCCAGCAGTTTATTTGGCCCTAGCGGCACCTACGAGCAGTACTTC. The chain joins TRBV27 to TRBJ2-7, with 7 nucleotides matching TRBD2. The CDR3 totals 16 residues. CDR1 is MNHEY, CDR2 SMNVEV, per germline (reference sequence). J gave up 2 bases and V 1 base, and 8 bases lay outside the gene matches.

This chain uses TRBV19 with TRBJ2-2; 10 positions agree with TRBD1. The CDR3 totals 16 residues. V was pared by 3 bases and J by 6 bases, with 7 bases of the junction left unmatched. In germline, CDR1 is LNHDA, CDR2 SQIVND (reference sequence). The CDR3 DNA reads TGTGCCAGTAGTATCGGGACAGGGGCGGTTCCCGGGGAGCTGTTTTTT. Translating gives CASSIGTGAVPGELFF.

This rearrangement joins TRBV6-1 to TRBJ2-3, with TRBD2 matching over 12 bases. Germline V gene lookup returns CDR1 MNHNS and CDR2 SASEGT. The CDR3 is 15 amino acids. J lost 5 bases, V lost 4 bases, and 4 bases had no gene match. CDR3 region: CASSGLAGVVDTQYF. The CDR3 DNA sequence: TGTGCCAGCAGTGGACTAGCGGGAGTGGTAGATACGCAGTATTTT.

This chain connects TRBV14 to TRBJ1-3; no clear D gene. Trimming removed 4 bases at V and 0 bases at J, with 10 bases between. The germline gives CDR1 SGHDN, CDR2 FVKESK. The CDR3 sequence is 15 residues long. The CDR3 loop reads CASSLAGNSGNTIYF. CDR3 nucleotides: TGTGCCAGCAGCCTCGCGGGAAACTCTGGAAACACCATATATTTT. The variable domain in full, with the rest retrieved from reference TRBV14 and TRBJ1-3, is EAGVTQFPSHSVIEKGQTVTLRCDPISGHDNLYWYRRVMGKEIKFLLHFVKESKQDESGMPNNRFLAERTGGTYSTLKVQPAELEDSGVYFCASSLAGNSGNTIYFGEGSWLTVV.

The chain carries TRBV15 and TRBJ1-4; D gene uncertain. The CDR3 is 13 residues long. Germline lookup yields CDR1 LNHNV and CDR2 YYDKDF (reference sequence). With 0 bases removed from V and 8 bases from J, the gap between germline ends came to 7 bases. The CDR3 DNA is TGTGCCACCAGCAGAGATGCTGGGGAAAAACTGTTTTTT. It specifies CATSRDAGEKLFF.

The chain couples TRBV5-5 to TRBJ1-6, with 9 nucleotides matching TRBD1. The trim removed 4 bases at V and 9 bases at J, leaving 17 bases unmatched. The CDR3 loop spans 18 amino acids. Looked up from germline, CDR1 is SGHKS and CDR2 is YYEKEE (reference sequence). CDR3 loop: CASSPNIPGTGLGSPLHF. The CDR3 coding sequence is TGTGCCAGCAGCCCCAATATCCCCGGGACAGGGCTTGGTTCACCCCTCCACTTT.

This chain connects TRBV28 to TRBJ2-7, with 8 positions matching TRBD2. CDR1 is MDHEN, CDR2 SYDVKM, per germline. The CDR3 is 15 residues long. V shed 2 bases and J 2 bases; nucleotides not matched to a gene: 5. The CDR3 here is CASSLAGGTTYEQYF. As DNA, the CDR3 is TGTGCCAGCAGTTTAGCGGGAGGAACAACCTACGAGCAGTACTTC.

CDR3 sequence: CASSGRAGGVNTGELFF. In DNA form, the CDR3 reads TGTGCCAGCAGCGGGAGAGCGGGTGGCGTGAACACCGGGGAGCTGTTTTTT. The chain carries TRBV5-8 and TRBJ2-2; TRBD2 might be the D (6 bases). Germline V gene sequence: CDR1 SGHTS, CDR2 YDEGEE. V lost 4 bases, J lost 1 base, and 17 bases lay in between. This CDR3 contains 17 residues.

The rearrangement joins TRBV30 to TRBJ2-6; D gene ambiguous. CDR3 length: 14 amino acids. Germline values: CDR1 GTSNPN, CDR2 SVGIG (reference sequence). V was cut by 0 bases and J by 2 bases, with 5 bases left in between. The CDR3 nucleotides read TGTGCCTGGAGTGTGGGAACTGGGGCCAACGTCCTGACTTTC. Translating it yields CAWSVGTGANVLTF.

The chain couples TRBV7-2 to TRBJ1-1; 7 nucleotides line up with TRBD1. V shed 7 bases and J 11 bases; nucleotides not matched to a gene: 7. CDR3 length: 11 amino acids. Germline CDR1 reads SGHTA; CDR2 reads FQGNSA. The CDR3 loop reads CASTLGTEAFF. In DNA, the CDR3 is TGTGCCAGCACCTTGGGGACAGAGGCTTTCTTT.

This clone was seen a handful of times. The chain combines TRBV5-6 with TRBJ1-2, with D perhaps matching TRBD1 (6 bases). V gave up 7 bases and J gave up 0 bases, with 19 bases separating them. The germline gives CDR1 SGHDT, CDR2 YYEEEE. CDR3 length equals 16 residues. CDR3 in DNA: TGTGCCAGCTCTTGGGTCCCAGGGGCCGCTAACTATGGCTACACCTTC. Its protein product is CASSWVPGAANYGYTF.

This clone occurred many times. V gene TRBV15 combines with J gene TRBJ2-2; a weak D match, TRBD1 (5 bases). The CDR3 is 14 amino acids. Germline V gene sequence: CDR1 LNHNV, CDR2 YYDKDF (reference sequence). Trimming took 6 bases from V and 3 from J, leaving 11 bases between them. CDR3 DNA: TGTGCCACCAGTAAAAAGGGGTACACCGGGGAGCTGTTTTTT. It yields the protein CATSKKGYTGELFF. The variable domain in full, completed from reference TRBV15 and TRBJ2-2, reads DAMVIQNPRYQVTQFGKPVTLSCSQTLNHNVMYWYQQKSSQAPKLLFHYYDKDFNNEADTPDNFQSRRPNTSFCFLDIRSPGLGDTAMYLCATSKKGYTGELFFGEGSRLTVL.

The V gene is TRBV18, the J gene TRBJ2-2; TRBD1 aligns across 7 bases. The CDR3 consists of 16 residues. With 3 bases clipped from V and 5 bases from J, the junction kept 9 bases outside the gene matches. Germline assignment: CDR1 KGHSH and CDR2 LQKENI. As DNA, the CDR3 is TGTGCCAGCTCACCCTTGAGAGGGGGCGCAACCGGGGAGCTGTTTTTT. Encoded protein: CASSPLRGGATGELFF.

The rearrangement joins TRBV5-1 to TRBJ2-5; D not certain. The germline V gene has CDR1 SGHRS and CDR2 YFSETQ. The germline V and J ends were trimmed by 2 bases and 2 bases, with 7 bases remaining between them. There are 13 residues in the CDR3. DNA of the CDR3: TGCGCCAGCAGCTTCACACGGCAAGAGACCCAGTACTTC. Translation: CASSFTRQETQYF.

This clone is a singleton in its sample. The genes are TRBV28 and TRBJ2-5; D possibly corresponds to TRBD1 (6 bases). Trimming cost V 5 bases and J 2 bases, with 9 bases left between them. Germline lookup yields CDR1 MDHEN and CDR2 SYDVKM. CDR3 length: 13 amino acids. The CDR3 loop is CASSRTAQETQYF. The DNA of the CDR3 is TGTGCCAGCAGTAGGACAGCACAAGAGACCCAGTACTTC.

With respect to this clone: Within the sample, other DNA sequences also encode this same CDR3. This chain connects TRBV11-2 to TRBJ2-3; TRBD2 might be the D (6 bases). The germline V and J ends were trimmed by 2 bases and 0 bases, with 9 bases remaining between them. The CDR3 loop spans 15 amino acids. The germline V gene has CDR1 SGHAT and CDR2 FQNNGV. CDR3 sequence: CASSLLAGSTDTQYF. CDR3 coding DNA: TGTGCCAGCAGCTTACTGGCGGGAAGCACAGATACGCAGTATTTT.

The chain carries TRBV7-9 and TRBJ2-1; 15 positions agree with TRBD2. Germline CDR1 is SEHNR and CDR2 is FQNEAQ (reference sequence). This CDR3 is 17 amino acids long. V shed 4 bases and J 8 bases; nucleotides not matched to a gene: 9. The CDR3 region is CASSSTGTSGRLDEQFF. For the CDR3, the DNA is TGTGCCAGCAGCTCGACTGGGACTAGCGGGAGGTTGGATGAGCAGTTCTTC.

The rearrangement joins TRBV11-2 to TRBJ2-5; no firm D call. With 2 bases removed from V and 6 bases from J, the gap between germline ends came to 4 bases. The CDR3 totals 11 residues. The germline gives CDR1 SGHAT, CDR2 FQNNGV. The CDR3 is CASSLSQTQYF. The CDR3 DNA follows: TGTGCCAGCAGCTTAAGTCAGACCCAGTACTTC.

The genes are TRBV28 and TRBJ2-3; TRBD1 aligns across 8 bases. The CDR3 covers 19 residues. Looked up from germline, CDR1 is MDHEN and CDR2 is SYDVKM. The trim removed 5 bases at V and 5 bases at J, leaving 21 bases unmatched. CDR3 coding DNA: TGTGCCAGCAGTGATTTTGGACAGGGTTTATCCCGGGGGAGAGATACGCAGTATTTT. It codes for CASSDFGQGLSRGRDTQYF.